This section outlines one TCR beta chain sequence together with its context. The data stem from a study of blood T cell repertoires in COVID-19. Study-level information: Sources were T cells, B-cell-depleted T cells, or PBMCs; the material itself was cDNA or gDNA.

Germline-derived CDR1 and CDR2 are LNHDA and SQIVND (reference sequence). The V gene lost 6 bases and the J gene lost 1 base, with 8 bases spanning the gap. The CDR3 length is 13 residues. Original data processing: Amplifying reference gene primers gave estimates of nucleated cell counts. Assay: immunoSEQ multiplex PCR; the TCRdb copy retains only in-frame clones and omits some. The V and J calls and clone size are taken from that table; D and trimming were inferred from the DNA. The sample has over 250,000 clones, more than 75% seen once. The sequence was collected from a woman aged 60-75 years in a cohort exposed to, infected with or recovered from COVID-19 (not recorded which). The sample consisted of PBMCs or T cells enriched from blood (not recorded which). The chain recombines TRBV19 with TRBJ2-3; D may be TRBD2 (6 bases). The CDR3 loop is CASRGGGTDTQYF. CDR3 DNA sequence: TGTGCCAGTAGAGGAGGGGGCACAGATACGCAGTATTTT.